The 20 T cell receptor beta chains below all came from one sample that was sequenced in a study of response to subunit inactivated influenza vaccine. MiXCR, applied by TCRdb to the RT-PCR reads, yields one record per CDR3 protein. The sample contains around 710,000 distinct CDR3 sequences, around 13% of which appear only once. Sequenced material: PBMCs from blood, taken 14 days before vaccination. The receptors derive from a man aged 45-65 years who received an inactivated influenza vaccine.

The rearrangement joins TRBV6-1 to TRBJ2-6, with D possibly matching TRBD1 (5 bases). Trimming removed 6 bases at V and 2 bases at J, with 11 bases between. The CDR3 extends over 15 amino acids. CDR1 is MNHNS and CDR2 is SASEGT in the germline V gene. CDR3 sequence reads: CASRTPGTGANVLTF. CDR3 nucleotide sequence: TGTGCCAGCAGAACCCCAGGGACTGGGGCCAACGTCCTGACTTTC.

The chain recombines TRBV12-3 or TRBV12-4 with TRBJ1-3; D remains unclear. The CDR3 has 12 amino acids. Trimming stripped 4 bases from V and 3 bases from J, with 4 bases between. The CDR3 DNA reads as TGTGCCAGCAGTTCGGATGGAAACACCATATATTTT. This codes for CASSSDGNTIYF.

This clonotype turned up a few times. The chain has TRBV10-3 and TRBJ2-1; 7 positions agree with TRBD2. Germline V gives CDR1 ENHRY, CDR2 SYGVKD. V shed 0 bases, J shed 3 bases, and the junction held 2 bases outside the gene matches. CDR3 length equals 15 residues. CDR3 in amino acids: CAISESGDYYNEQFF. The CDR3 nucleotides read TGTGCCATCAGTGAGTCGGGGGACTACTACAATGAGCAGTTCTTC.

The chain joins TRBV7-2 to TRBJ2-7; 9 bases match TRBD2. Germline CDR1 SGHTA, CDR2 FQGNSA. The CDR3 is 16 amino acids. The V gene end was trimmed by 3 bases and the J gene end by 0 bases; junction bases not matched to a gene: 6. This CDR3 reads CASSFSGGLSSYEQYF. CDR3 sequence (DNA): TGTGCCAGCAGCTTTAGCGGGGGCCTCAGCTCCTACGAGCAGTACTTC.

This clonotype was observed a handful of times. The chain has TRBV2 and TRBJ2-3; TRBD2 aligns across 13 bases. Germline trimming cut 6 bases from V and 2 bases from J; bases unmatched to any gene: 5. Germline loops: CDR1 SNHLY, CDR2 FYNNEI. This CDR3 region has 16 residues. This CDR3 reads CASRPGLAGNTDTQYF. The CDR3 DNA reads TGTGCCAGCAGGCCGGGACTAGCGGGAAACACAGATACGCAGTATTTT. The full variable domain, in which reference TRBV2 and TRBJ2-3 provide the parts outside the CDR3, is EPEVTQTPSHQVTQMGQEVILRCVPISNHLYFYWYRQILGQKVEFLVSFYNNEISEKSEIFDDQFSVERPDGSNFTLKIRSTKLEDSAMYFCASRPGLAGNTDTQYFGPGTRLTVL.

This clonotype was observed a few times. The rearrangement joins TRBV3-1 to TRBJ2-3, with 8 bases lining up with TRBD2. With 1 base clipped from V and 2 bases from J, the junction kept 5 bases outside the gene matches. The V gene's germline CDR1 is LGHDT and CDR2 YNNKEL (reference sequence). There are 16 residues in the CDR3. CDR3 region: CASSQGGAGVTDTQYF. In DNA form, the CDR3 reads TGTGCCAGCAGCCAAGGCGGAGCGGGGGTCACAGATACGCAGTATTTT.

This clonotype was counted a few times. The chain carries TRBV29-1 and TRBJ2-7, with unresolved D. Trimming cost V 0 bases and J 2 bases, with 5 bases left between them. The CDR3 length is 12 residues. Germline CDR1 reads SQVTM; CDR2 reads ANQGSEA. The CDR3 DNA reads TGCAGCGTTGAAGACCCGCCCTACGAGCAGTACTTC. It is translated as CSVEDPPYEQYF.

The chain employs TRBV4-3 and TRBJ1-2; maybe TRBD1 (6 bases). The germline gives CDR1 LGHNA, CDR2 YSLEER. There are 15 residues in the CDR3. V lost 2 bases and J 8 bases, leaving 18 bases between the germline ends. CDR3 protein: CASSQSGGAGKGYTF. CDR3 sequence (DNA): TGCGCCAGCAGCCAATCGGGGGGCGCGGGAAAGGGCTACACCTTC.

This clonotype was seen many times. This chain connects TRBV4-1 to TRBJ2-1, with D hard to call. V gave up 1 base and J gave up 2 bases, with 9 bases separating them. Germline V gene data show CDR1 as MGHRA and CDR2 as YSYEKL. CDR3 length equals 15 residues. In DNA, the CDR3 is TGCGCCAGCAGCCAAGTAATAGGCACCTACAATGAGCAGTTCTTC. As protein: CASSQVIGTYNEQFF.

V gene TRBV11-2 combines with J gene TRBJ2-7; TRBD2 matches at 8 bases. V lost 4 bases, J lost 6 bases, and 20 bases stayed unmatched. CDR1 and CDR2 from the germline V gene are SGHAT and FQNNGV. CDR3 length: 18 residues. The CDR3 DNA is TGTGCCAGCAGCTCCTTGTTGATCCGGGGGGGCGAGGGTCTCGAGCAGTACTTC. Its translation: CASSSLLIRGGEGLEQYF.

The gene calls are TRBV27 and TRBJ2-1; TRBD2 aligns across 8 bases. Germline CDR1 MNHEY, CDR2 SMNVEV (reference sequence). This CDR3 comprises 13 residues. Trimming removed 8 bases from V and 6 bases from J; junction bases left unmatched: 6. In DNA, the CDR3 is TGTGCCAGCGCCCTTAGCGGGACCAATGAGCAGTTCTTC. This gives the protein CASALSGTNEQFF.

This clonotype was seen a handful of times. The CDR3 bases are TGTGCCAGCAGCGCCGGGACAGGGGATCGAGAGACCCAGTACTTC. This translates into CASSAGTGDRETQYF. The gene calls are TRBV12-3 or TRBV12-4 and TRBJ2-5; 10 bases line up with TRBD1. This CDR3 contains 15 residues. Trimming removed 6 bases from V and 4 bases from J; junction bases left unmatched: 8.

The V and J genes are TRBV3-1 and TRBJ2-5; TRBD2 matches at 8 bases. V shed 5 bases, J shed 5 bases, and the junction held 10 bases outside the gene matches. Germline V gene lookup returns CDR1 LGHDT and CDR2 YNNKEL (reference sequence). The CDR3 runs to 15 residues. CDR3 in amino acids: CASSFTGLDRETQYF. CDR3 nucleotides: TGTGCCAGCAGCTTTACGGGACTAGACCGGGAGACCCAGTACTTC.

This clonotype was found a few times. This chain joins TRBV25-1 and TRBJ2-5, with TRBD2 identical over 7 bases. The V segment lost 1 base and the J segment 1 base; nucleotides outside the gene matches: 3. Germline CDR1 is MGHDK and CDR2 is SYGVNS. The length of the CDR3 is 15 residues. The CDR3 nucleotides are TGTGCCAGCAGTGAATTGCGGGAGTTCCAAGAGACCCAGTACTTC. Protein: CASSELREFQETQYF.

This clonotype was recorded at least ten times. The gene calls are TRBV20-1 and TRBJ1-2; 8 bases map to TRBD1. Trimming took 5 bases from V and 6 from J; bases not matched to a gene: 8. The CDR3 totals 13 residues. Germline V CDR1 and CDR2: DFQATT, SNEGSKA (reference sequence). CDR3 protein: CSAQTGGGNGYTF. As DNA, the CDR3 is TGCAGTGCTCAAACAGGGGGTGGGAATGGCTACACCTTC.

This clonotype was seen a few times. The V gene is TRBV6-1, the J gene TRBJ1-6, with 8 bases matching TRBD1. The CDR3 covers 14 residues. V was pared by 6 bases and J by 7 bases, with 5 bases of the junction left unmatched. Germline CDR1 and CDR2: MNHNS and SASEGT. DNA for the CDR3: TGTGCCAGCAGCGGACAGGGAGACAATTCACCCCTCCACTTT. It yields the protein CASSGQGDNSPLHF.

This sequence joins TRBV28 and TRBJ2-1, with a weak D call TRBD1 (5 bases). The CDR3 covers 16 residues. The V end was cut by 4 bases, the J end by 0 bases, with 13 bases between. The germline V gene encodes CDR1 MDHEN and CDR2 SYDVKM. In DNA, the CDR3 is TGTGCCAGCAGTTCCATGGACACCTCCTCCTACAATGAGCAGTTCTTC. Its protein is CASSSMDTSSYNEQFF.

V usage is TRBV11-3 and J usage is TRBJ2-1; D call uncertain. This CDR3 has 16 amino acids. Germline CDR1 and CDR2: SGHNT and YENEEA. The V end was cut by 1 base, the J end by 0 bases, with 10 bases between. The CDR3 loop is CASSLASSTSYNEQFF. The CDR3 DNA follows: TGTGCCAGCAGCTTAGCCTCCTCCACCTCCTACAATGAGCAGTTCTTC. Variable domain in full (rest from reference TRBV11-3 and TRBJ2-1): EAGVVQSPRYKIIEKKQPVAFWCNPISGHNTLYWYLQNLGQGPELLIRYENEEAVDDSQLPKDRFSAERLKGVDSTLKIQPAELGDSAVYLCASSLASSTSYNEQFFGPGTRLTVL.

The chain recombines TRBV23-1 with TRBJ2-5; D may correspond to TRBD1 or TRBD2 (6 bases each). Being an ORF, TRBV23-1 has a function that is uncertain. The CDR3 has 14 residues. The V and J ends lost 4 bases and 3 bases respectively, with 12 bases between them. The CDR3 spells CASSPLRDKETQYF. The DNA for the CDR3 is TGCGCCAGCAGTCCTTTGCGGGACAAAGAGACCCAGTACTTC.

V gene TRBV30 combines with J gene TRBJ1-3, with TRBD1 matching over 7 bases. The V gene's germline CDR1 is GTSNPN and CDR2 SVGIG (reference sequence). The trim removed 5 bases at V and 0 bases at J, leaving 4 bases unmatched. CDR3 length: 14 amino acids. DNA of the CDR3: TGTGCCTGGGGGAGGGACAGCTCTGGAAACACCATATATTTT. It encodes CAWGRDSSGNTIYF.